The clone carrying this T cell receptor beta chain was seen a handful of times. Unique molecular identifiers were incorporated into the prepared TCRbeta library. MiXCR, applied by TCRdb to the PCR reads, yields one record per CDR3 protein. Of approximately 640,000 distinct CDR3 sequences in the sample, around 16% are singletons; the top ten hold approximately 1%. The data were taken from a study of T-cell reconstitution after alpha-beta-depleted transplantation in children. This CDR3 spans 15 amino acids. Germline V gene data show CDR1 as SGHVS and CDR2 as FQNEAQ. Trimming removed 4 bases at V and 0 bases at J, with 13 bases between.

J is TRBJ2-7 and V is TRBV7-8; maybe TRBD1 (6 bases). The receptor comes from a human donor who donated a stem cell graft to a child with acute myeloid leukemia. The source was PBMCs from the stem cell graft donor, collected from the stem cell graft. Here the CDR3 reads CASSSHWTVSYEQYF. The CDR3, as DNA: TGTGCCAGCAGCTCTCATTGGACAGTCTCCTACGAGCAGTACTTC.